This T cell receptor beta chain was documented in a study of blood T cell repertoires in COVID-19. Living in about two dozen US areas, the participants were between roughly 18 and 90 years of age. Trimming left V 7 bases short and J 9 bases short, with 11 bases between. This CDR3 spans 12 amino acids. The V gene's germline CDR1 is SGHTS and CDR2 YDEGEE. Per the authors' pipeline: For nucleated cells, counts were estimated from reference gene primer amplification. Profiled with immunoSEQ multiplex PCR; TCRdb holds only in-frame clones, not every one. The DNA was the basis for D and trimming; V, J and clone size are from that table. This table has 300,000 to 400,000 clones, around nine tenths appearing once.

Material: PBMCs or T cells enriched from blood (not recorded which). The chain has TRBV5-8 and TRBJ1-6; D ambiguous. The source of this sequence is a woman in her twenties or thirties with acute COVID-19. In DNA form, the CDR3 reads TGTGCCAGCGCGCGGGCGGGTTCACCCCTCCACTTT. Translated, it gives CASARAGSPLHF.